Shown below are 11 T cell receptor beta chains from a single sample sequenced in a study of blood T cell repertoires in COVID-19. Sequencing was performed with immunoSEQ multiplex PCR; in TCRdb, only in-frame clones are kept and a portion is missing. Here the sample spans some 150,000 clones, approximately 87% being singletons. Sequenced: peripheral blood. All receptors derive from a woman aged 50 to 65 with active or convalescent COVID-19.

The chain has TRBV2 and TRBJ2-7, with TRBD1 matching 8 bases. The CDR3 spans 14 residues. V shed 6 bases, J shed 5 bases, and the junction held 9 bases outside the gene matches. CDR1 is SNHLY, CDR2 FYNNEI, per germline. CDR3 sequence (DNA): TGTGCCAGCAGACTCTCCGGGACAGGCCACGAGCAGTACTTC. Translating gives CASRLSGTGHEQYF.

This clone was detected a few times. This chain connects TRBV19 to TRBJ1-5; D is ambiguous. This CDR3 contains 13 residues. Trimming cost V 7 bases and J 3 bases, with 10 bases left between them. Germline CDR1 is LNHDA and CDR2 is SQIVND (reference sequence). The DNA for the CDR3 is TGTGCCAGTACGGAGGTTTTCAATCAGCCCCAGCATTTT. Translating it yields CASTEVFNQPQHF.

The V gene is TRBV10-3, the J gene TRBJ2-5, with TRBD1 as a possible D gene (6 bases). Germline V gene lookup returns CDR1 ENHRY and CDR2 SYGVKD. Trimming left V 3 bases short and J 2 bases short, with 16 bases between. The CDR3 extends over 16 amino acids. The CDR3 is CAISDLYGQRQETQYF. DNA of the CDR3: TGTGCCATCAGTGACCTGTATGGACAGAGACAAGAGACCCAGTACTTC.

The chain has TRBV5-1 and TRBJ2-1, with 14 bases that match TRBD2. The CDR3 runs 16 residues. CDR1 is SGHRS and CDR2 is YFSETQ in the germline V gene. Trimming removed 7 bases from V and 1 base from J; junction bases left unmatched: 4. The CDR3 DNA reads TGCGCCAGCCATGGGACTAGCGGGAGTTCCTACAATGAGCAGTTCTTC. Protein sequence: CASHGTSGSSYNEQFF.

The CDR3 nucleotides are TGCGCCAGCAAGAGGGCTTCGGACACCGGGGAGCTGTTTTTT. Encoded protein: CASKRASDTGELFF. The V and J genes are TRBV5-1 and TRBJ2-2, with D possibly matching TRBD2 (5 bases). Germline lookup yields CDR1 SGHRS and CDR2 YFSETQ. V lost 6 bases, J lost 3 bases, and 12 bases lay in between. CDR3 length: 14 amino acids.

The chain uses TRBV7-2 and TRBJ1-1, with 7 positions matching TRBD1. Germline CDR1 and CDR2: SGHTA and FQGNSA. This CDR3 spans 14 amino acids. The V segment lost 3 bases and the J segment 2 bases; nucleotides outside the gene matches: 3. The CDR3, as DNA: TGTGCCAGCAGCTTGGACAGGTACAACACTGAAGCTTTCTTT. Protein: CASSLDRYNTEAFF.

The CDR3 sequence: CASSILIGTSSIEQFF. DNA of the CDR3: TGTGCCAGTAGTATTTTAATTGGGACTAGCAGCATCGAGCAGTTCTTC. This rearrangement joins TRBV19 to TRBJ2-1, with 9 bases fitting TRBD2. This CDR3 is 16 amino acids long. Trimming took 3 bases from V and 10 from J; bases not matched to a gene: 13. Looked up from germline, CDR1 is LNHDA and CDR2 is SQIVND (reference sequence). The full variable domain, its missing parts supplied by reference TRBV19 and TRBJ2-1, is DGGITQSPKYLFRKEGQNVTLSCEQNLNHDAMYWYRQDPGQGLRLIYYSQIVNDFQKGDIAEGYSVSREKKESFPLTVTSAQKNPTAFYLCASSILIGTSSIEQFFGPGTRLTVL.

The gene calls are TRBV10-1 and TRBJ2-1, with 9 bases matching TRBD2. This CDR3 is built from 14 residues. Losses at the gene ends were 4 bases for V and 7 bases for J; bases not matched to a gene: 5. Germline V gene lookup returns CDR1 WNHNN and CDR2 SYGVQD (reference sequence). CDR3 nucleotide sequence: TGCGCCAGCAGTGGACTAGCGGATTGGAATGAGCAGTTCTTC. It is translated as CASSGLADWNEQFF.

The CDR3, as DNA: TGTGCCAGCAGCGTAGCCGGGGATAATTCACCCCTCCACTTT. Translation gives CASSVAGDNSPLHF. The genes are TRBV9 and TRBJ1-6; D is ambiguous. The length of the CDR3 is 14 residues. V lost 0 bases and J 5 bases, leaving 6 bases between the germline ends. Per the germline V gene, CDR1 is SGDLS and CDR2 is YYNGEE.

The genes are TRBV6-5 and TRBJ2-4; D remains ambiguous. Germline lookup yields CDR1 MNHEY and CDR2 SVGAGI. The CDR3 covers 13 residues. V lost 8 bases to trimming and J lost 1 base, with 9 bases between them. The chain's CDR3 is CASLNSAKNIQYF. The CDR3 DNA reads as TGTGCCAGCCTAAATTCCGCCAAAAACATTCAGTACTTC.

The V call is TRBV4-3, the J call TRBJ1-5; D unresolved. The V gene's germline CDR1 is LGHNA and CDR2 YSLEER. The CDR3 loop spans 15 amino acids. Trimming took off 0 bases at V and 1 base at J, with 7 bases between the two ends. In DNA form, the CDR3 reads TGCGCCAGCAGCCAAGATGGGCTCAGCAATCAGCCCCAGCATTTT. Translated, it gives CASSQDGLSNQPQHF.